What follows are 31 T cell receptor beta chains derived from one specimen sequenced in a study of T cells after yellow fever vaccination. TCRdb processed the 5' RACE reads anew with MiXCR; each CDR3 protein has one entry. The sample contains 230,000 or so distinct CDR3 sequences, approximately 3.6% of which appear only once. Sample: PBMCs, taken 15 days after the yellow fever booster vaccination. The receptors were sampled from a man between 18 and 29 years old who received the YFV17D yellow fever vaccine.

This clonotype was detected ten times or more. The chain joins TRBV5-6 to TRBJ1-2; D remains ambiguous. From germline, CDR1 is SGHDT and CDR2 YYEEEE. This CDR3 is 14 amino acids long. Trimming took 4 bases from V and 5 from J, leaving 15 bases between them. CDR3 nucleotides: TGTGCCAGCAGCCCTAGCAGTAGACCTTATGGCTACACCTTC. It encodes CASSPSSRPYGYTF. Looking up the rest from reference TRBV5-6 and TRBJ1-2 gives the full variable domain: DAGVTQSPTHLIKTRGQQVTLRCSPKSGHDTVSWYQQALGQGPQFIFQYYEEEERQRGNFPDRFSGHQFPNYSSELNVNALLLGDSALYLCASSPSSRPYGYTFGSGTRLTVV.

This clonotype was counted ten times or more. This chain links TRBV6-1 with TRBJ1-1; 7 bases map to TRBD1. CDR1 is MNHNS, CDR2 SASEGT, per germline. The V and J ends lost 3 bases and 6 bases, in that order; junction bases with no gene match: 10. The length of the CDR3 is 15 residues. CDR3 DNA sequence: TGTGCCAGCAGTGATTGGGGATTCGGGACAGCTGAAGCTTTCTTT. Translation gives CASSDWGFGTAEAFF.

CDR3 loop: CASSRVRAEAFF. The DNA for the CDR3 is TGTGCCAGCAGCCGGGTCAGGGCTGAAGCTTTCTTT. The chain has TRBV7-2 and TRBJ1-1; D may be TRBD1 (5 bases). V was clipped by 5 bases and J by 6 bases, with 10 bases between them. The germline V gene has CDR1 SGHTA and CDR2 FQGNSA. This CDR3 has 12 amino acids.

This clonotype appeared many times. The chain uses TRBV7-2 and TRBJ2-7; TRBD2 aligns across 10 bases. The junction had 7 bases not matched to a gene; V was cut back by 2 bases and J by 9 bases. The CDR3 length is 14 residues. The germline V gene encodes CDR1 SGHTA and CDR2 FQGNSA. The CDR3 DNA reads TGTGCCAGCAGCTTAAGAGCGGGGGGGCCGCGGCAGTACTTC. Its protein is CASSLRAGGPRQYF.

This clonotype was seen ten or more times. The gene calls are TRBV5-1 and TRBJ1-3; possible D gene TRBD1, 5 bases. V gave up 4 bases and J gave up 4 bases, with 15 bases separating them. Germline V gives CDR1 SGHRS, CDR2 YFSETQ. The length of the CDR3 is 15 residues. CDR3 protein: CASSPFGGAGNTIYF. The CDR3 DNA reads TGCGCCAGCAGCCCTTTCGGCGGGGCAGGAAACACCATATATTTT.

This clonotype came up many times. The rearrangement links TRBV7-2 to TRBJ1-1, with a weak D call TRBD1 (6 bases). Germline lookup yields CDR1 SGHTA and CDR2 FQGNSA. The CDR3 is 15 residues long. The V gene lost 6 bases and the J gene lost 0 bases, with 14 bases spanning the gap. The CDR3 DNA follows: TGTGCCAGCAGATACCGAGGGGGGTTGAACACTGAAGCTTTCTTT. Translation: CASRYRGGLNTEAFF.

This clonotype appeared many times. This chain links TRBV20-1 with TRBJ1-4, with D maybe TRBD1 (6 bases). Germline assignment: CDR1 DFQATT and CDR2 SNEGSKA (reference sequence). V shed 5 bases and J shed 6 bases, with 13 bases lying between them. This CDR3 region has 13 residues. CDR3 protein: CSAPTGGDEKLFF. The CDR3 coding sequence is TGCAGTGCTCCGACAGGAGGGGATGAAAAACTGTTTTTT.

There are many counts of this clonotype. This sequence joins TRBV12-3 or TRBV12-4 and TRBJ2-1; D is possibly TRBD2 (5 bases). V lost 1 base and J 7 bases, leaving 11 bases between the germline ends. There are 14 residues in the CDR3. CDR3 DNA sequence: TGTGCCAGCAGTTTAGAGGGCCTAGCAAATGAGCAGTTCTTC. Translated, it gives CASSLEGLANEQFF.

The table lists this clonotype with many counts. The CDR3 DNA sequence: TGTGCCATCAGGGGGACTAGCGGGGGCCTTAGCACAGATACGCAGTATTTT. It is translated as CAIRGTSGGLSTDTQYF. The chain has TRBV10-3 and TRBJ2-3; 14 nucleotides align to TRBD2. Germline CDR1 is ENHRY and CDR2 is SYGVKD. CDR3 length equals 17 residues. The V segment lost 6 bases and the J segment 0 bases; nucleotides outside the gene matches: 5.

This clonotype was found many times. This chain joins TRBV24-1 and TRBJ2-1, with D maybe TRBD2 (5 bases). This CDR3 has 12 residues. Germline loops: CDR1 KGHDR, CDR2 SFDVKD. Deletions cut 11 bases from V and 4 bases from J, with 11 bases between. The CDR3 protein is CASGSGYNEQFF. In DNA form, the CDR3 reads TGTGCCAGCGGTTCGGGATACAATGAGCAGTTCTTC.

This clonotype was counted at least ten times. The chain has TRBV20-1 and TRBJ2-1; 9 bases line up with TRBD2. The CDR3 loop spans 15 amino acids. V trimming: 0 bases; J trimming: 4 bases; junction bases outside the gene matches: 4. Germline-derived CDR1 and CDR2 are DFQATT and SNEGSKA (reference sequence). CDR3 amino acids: CSARDRSGGYNEQFF. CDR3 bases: TGCAGTGCTAGAGATCGTAGCGGGGGTTACAATGAGCAGTTCTTC.

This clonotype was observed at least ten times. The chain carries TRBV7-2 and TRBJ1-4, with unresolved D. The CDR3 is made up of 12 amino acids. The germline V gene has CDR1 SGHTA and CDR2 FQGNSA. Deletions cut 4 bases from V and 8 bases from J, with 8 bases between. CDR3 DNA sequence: TGTGCCAGCAGCTCCGGGTGGGAAAAACTGTTTTTT. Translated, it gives CASSSGWEKLFF.

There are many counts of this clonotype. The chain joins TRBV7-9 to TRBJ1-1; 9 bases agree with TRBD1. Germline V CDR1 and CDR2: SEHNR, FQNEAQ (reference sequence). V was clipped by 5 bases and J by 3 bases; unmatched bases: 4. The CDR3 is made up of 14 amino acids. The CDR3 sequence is CASSPRDRDTEAFF. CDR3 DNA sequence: TGTGCCAGCAGCCCCCGGGACAGGGACACTGAAGCTTTCTTT.

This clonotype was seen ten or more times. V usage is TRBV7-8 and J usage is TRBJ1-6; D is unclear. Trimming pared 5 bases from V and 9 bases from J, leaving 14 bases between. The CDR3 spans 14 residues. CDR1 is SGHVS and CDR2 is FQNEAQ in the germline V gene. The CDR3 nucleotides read TGTGCCAGCAGCGCCCCTGGGTTTGGTTCACCCCTCCACTTT. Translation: CASSAPGFGSPLHF.

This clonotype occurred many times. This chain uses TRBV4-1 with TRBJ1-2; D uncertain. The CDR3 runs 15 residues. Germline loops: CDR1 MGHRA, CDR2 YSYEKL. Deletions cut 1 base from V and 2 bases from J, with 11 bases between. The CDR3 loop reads CASSQVHSVNYGYTF. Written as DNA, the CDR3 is TGCGCCAGCAGCCAAGTGCATAGCGTGAACTATGGCTACACCTTC.

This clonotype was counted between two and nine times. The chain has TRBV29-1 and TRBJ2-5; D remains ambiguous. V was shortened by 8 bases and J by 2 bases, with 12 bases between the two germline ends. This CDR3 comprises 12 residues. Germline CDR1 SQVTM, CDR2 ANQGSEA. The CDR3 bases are TGCAGCTTTGGGGTCGTTCAAGAGACCCAGTACTTC. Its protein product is CSFGVVQETQYF.

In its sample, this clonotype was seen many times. CDR3 loop: CASSNTGGGDEQFF. The CDR3 region has the DNA TGCGCCAGCAGCAACACCGGGGGGGGCGATGAGCAGTTCTTC. V is TRBV5-1 and J is TRBJ2-1, with 8 bases lining up with TRBD2. This CDR3 comprises 14 residues. Per the germline V gene, CDR1 is SGHRS and CDR2 is YFSETQ. After removal of 4 bases from V and 8 bases from J, the junction contained 8 bases not matched to a gene.

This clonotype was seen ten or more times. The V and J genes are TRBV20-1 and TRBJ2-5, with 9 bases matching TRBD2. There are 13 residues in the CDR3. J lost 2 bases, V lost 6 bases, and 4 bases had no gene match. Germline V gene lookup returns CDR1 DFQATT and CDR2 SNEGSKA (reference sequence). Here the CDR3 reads CSAELAGQETQYF. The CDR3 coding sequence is TGCAGTGCGGAGCTAGCGGGGCAAGAGACCCAGTACTTC.

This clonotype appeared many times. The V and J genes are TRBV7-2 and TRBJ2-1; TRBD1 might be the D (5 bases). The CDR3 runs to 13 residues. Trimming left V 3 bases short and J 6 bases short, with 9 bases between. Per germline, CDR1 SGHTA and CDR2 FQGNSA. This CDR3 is CASSLDNFNEQFF. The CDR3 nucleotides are TGTGCCAGCAGCTTGGACAACTTCAATGAGCAGTTCTTC.

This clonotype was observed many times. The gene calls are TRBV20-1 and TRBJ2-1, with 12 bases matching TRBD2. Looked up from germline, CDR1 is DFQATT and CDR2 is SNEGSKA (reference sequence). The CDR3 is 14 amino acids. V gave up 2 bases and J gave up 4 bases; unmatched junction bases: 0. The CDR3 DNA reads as TGCAGTGCTAGACTAGCGGGGGGGTACAATGAGCAGTTCTTC. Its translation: CSARLAGGYNEQFF.

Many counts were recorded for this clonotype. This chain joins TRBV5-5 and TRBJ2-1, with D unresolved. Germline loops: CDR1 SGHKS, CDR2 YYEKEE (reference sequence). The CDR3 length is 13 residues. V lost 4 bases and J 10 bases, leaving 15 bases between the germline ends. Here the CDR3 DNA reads TGTGCCAGCAGCGGTTTACCTACGGTCGAGCAGTTCTTC. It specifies CASSGLPTVEQFF.

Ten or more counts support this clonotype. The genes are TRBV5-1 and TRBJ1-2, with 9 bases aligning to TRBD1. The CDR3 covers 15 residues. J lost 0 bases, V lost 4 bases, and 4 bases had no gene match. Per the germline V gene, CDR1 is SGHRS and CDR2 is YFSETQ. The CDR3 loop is CASSTGTGSNYGYTF. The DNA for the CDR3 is TGCGCCAGCAGCACCGGGACAGGGTCTAACTATGGCTACACCTTC. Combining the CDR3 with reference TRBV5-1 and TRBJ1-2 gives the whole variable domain KAGVTQTPRYLIKTRGQQVTLSCSPISGHRSVSWYQQTPGQGLQFLFEYFSETQRNKGNFPGRFSGRQFSNSRSEMNVSTLELGDSALYLCASSTGTGSNYGYTFGSGTRLTVV.

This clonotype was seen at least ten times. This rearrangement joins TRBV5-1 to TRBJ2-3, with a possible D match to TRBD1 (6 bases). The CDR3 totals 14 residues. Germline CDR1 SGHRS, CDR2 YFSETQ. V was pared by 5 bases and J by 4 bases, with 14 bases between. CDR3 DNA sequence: TGCGCCAGCAGTCGGGACATAGAACCAGATACGCAGTATTTT. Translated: CASSRDIEPDTQYF.

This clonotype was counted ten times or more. This CDR3 is CASSLDRRAEQYV. The CDR3 DNA follows: TGTGCCAGCAGCCTAGATCGCCGGGCCGAGCAGTACGTC. The rearrangement links TRBV7-2 to TRBJ2-7; D is uncertain. Germline V gene sequence: CDR1 SGHTA, CDR2 FQGNSA. V lost 5 bases, J lost 6 bases, and 14 bases lay in between. The CDR3 is made up of 13 amino acids.

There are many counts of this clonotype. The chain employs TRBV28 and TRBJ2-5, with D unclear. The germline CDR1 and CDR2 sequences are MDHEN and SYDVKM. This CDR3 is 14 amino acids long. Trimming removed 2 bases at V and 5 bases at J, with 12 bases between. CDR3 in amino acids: CASSLALVLETQYF. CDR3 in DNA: TGTGCCAGCAGTTTAGCCCTTGTTTTGGAGACCCAGTACTTC. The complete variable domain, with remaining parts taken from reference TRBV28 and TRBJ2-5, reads DVKVTQSSRYLVKRTGEKVFLECVQDMDHENMFWYRQDPGLGLRLIYFSYDVKMKEKGDIPEGYSVSREKKERFSLILESASTNQTSMYLCASSLALVLETQYFGPGTRLLVL.

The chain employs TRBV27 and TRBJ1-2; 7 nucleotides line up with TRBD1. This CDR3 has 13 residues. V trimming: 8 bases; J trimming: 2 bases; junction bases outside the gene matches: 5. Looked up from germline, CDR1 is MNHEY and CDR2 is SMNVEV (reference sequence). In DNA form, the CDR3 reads TGTGCCAGCCGACAGGGTGGGAACTATGGCTACACCTTC. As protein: CASRQGGNYGYTF.

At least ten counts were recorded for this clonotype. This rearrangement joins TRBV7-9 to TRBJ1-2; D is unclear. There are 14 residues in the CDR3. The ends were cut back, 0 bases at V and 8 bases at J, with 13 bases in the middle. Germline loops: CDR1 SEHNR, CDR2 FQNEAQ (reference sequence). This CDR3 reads CASSLASFAGGYTF. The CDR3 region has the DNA TGTGCCAGCAGCTTAGCTTCCTTCGCGGGCGGCTACACCTTC.

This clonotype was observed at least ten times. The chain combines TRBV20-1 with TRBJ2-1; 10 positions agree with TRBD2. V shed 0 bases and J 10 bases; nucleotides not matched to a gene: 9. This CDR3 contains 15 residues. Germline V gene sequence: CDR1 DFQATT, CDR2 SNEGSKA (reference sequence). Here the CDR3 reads CSARDVQRGGEEQFF. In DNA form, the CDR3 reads TGCAGTGCTAGAGATGTCCAGCGGGGGGGCGAGGAGCAGTTCTTC.

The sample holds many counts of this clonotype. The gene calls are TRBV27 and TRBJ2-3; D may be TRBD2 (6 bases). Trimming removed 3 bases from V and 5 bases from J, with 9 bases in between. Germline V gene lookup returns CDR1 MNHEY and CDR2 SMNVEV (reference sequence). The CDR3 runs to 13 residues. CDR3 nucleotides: TGTGCCAGCAGTTTCAGACTAGTAGATACGCAGTATTTT. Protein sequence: CASSFRLVDTQYF.

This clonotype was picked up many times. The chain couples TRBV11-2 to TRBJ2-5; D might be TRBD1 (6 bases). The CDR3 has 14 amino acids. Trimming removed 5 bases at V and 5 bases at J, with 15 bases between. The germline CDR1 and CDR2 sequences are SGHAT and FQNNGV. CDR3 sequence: CASSQRRGLETQYF. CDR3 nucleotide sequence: TGTGCCAGCAGCCAACGCAGGGGCCTGGAGACCCAGTACTTC.

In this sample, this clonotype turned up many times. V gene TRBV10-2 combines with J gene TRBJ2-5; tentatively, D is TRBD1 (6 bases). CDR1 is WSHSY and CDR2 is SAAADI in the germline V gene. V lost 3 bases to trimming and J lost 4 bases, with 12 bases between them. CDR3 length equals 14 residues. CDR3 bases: TGCGCCAGCAGTGATGGTTTCAGGGGAGAGACCCAGTACTTC. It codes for CASSDGFRGETQYF.